This paragraph reports one T cell receptor beta chain. The target antigen is unknown. These data are taken from a study of shared clonotypes between healthy human individuals. Study-wide points: The study found lower generation probabilities in non-shared clonotypes than in those shared by all four donors.

This CDR3 is 13 amino acids long. V was pared by 5 bases and J by 3 bases, with 4 bases of the junction left unmatched. Germline CDR1 reads KGHSH; CDR2 reads LQKENI. Using about 220 ng DNA, about 29,000 T cell genomes, the sorted-subset replicate PCRs were run. Data came from immunoSEQ multiplex PCR; TCRdb stores just in-frame clones and leaves some out. The table records fewer than 2.5 million clones, more than 85% of them present only once. Sequencing was performed on naive CD4+ T cells from PBMCs. As for subset: CD45RA+ positively selected. The TCR comes from a man between 18 and 35 years old in good health. Some clones in this sample may be carry-over from other donors' samples. The chain is built from TRBV18 and TRBJ2-7, with 7 bases identical to TRBD2. The CDR3 loop reads CASSSGGFYEQYF. The CDR3 region has the DNA TGTGCCAGCTCATCCGGGGGGTTCTACGAGCAGTACTTC.